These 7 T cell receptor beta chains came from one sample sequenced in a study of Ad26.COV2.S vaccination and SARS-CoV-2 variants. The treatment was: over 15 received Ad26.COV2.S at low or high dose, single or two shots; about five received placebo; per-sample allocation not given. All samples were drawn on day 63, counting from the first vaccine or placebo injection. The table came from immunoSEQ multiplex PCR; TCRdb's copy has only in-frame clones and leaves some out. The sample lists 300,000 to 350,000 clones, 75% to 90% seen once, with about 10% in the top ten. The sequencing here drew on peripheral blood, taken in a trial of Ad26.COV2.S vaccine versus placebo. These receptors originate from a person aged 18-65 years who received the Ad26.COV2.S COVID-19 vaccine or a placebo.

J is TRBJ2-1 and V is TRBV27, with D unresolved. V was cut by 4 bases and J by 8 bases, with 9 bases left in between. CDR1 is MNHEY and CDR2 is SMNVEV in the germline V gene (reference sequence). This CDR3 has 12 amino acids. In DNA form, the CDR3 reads TGTGCCAGCAGTTCCCGGTCGGATGAGCAGTTCTTC. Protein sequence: CASSSRSDEQFF.

CDR3 sequence reads: CATGGNGETQYF. The DNA for the CDR3 is TGTGCCACCGGGGGGAATGGAGAGACCCAGTACTTC. This chain uses TRBV24-1 with TRBJ2-5, with D perhaps matching TRBD2 (6 bases). The CDR3 contains 12 residues. V was cut by 9 bases and J by 4 bases, with 11 bases left in between. Germline V gene data show CDR1 as KGHDR and CDR2 as SFDVKD.

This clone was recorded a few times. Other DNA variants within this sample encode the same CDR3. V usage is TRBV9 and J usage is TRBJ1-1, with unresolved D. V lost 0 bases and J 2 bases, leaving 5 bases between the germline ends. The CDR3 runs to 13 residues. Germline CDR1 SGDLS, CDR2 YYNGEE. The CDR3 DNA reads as TGTGCCAGCAGCGTAGGTCCTAACACTGAAGCTTTCTTT. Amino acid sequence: CASSVGPNTEAFF.

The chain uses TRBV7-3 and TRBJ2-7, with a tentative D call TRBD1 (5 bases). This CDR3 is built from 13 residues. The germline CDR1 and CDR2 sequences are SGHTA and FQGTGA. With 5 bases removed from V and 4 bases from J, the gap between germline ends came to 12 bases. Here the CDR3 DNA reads TGTGCCAGCAGCCCCCATCAGGGTTACGAGCAGTACTTC. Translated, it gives CASSPHQGYEQYF.

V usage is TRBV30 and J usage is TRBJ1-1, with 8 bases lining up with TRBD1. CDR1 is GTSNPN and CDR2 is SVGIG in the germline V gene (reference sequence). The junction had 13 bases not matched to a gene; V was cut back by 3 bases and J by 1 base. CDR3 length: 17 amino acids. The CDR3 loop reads CAWSRRLGQGWNTEAFF. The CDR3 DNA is TGTGCCTGGAGCCGCAGACTTGGACAGGGATGGAACACTGAAGCTTTCTTT.

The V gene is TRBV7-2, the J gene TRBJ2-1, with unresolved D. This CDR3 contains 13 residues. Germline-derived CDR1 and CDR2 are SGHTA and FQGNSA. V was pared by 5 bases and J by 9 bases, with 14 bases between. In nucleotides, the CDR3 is TGTGCCAGCAGCCAAGACCTGGCGTTTGAGCAGTTCTTC. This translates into CASSQDLAFEQFF.

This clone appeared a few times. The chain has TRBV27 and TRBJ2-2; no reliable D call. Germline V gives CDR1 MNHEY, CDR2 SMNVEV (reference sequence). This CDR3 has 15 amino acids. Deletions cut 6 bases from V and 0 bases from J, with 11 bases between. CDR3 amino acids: CASRPDYSNTGELFF. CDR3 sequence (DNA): TGTGCCAGCAGACCGGATTACTCGAACACCGGGGAGCTGTTTTTT.